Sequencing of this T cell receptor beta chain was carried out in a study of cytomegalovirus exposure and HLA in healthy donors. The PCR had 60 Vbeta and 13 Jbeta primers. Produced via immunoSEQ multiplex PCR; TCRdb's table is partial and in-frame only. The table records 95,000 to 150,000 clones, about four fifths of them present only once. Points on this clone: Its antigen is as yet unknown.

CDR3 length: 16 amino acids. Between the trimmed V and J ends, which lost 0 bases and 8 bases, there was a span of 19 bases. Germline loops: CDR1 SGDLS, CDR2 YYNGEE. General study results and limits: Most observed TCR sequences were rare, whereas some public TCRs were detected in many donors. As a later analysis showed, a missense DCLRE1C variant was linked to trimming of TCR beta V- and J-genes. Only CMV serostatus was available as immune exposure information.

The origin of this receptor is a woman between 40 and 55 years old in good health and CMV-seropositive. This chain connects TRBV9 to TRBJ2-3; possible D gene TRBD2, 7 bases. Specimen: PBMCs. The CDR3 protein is CASSVEVGGPRGTQYF. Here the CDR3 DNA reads TGTGCCAGCAGCGTAGAGGTGGGAGGGCCCAGGGGTACGCAGTATTTT.